The next 6 T cell receptor beta chains were all read from a single sample in a study of T cell repertoires in aging, cancer and after chemotherapy. Amplification of TCR beta used genomic DNA extracted from peripheral blood. TRB rearrangements spanning V, D and J were amplified using mixed TRB-A/B primers. Using its own MiXCR run on the multiplex PCR reads, TCRdb lists one record per CDR3 protein. The repertoire has about 860 distinct CDR3 sequences, 29% of them found once; the top ten carry less than 45%. Input material: blood. The receptors were sampled from a human donor with a blood cancer.

Sample share makes this clonotype medium-sized (0.01 to 0.1%). The V call is TRBV6-1, the J call TRBJ2-7, with TRBD2 matching 7 bases. CDR1 and CDR2 from the germline V gene are MNHNS and SASEGT. V lost 3 bases, J lost 3 bases, and 17 bases stayed unmatched. This CDR3 is built from 18 residues. CDR3 protein: CASSESFPSSGLGYEQYF. As DNA, the CDR3 is TGTGCCAGCAGTGAGTCTTTCCCCTCTAGCGGATTAGGCTACGAGCAGTACTTC.

This clonotype was recorded once. This chain links TRBV28 with TRBJ2-7; TRBD2 agrees at 7 bases. Near its end, the DNA agrees better with TRBJ2-1, so the J call may be wrong. This CDR3 spans 14 amino acids. Germline CDR1 is MDHEN and CDR2 is SYDVKM. For the CDR3, the DNA is TGTGCCAGCAGTTCCTTACTAGCGTACAATGAGCAGTTCTTC. It translates to CASSSLLAYNEQFF.

The chain is built from TRBV20-1 and TRBJ2-7, with 8 bases aligning to TRBD2. The germline gives CDR1 DFQATT, CDR2 SNEGSKA (reference sequence). This CDR3 comprises 14 residues. Trimming removed 6 bases from V and 1 base from J; junction bases left unmatched: 8. The CDR3, as DNA: TGCAGTGCACGGGAGGGAGCTTCGTCCTACGAGCAGTACTTC. Translated, it gives CSAREGASSYEQYF.

This clonotype was seen only a few times. The V gene is TRBV5-1, the J gene TRBJ2-3; TRBD1 aligns across 8 bases. With V trimmed by 4 bases and J by 2 bases, 3 bases remained unmatched. CDR3 size: 14 residues. Germline lookup yields CDR1 SGHRS and CDR2 YFSETQ. The CDR3 coding sequence is TGCGCCAGCAGCGGACAGGGTTTCACAGATACGCAGTATTTT. Translated, it gives CASSGQGFTDTQYF. The full variable domain, its missing parts supplied by reference TRBV5-1 and TRBJ2-3, is KAGVTQTPRYLIKTRGQQVTLSCSPISGHRSVSWYQQTPGQGLQFLFEYFSETQRNKGNFPGRFSGRQFSNSRSEMNVSTLELGDSALYLCASSGQGFTDTQYFGPGTRLTVL.

This clonotype ranks as medium-sized. The chain has TRBV19 and TRBJ1-5, with D unresolved. CDR1 and CDR2 (germline): LNHDA, SQIVND (reference sequence). Trimming pared 6 bases from V and 6 bases from J, leaving 12 bases between. The length of the CDR3 is 13 residues. As DNA, the CDR3 is TGTGCCAGTAGCTCTACCGAGGGTCAGCCCCAGCATTTT. Its translation: CASSSTEGQPQHF.

This clonotype rates as large. The chain uses TRBV15 and TRBJ2-2; 8 nucleotides match TRBD1. The CDR3 has 19 residues. CDR1 is LNHNV and CDR2 is YYDKDF in the germline V gene (reference sequence). J gave up 7 bases and V 0 bases, and 16 bases lay outside the gene matches. For the CDR3, the DNA is TGTGCCACCAGCAGAGACAGGGGGCCCGCGGATATACGGGGCGGGGAGCTGTTTTTT. It translates to CATSRDRGPADIRGGELFF.